This entry describes one T cell receptor beta chain. These data are taken from a study of T cells after yellow fever vaccination. MiXCR, applied by TCRdb to the 5' RACE reads, yields one record per CDR3 protein. Of 300,000 to 350,000 distinct CDR3 sequences in the sample, 3.5% to 4.5% were seen once. The sequencing used PBMCs, collected 15 days after the yellow fever booster vaccination. The sequence was obtained from a man between 18 and 29 years old who received the YFV17D yellow fever vaccine.

The CDR3 DNA sequence: TGCGCCAGCACCAATCCTGAGGGGGCTGGGGAGACCCAGTACTTC. Translation: CASTNPEGAGETQYF. The chain is built from TRBV5-1 and TRBJ2-5, with 7 bases matching TRBD1. The germline gives CDR1 SGHRS, CDR2 YFSETQ. J was trimmed by 5 bases and V by 6 bases; bases with no gene match: 13. The CDR3 runs 15 residues.